The sequence of this T cell receptor (beta chain) was determined in a study of control samples from healthy donors and cancer patients. From germline, CDR1 is MNHEY and CDR2 SMNVEV (reference sequence). The CDR3 consists of 13 residues. V lost 1 base and J 3 bases, leaving 5 bases between the germline ends. Method: immunoSEQ multiplex PCR; TCRdb's copy keeps in-frame clones and lacks some. The data contain about 120,000 clones, roughly 90% of them singletons. Material: blood. The clonotype originates from a man aged 45-65 years in good health. The chain couples TRBV27 to TRBJ2-3; D gene unclear. CDR3 in amino acids: CASSLFGTDTQYF. The CDR3 coding sequence is TGTGCCAGCAGTTTATTCGGGACAGATACGCAGTATTTT.